The rows below give T cell receptor beta chains drawn from one sample of a study of blood T cell repertoires in COVID-19. Generated by immunoSEQ multiplex PCR, the TCRdb table keeps only in-frame clones and is missing some. The top ten clones hold less than 3.5% of a sample with 200,000 to 250,000 clones, around four fifths of them seen once. Source material: peripheral blood. These receptors originate from a man aged 45-65 years with active or convalescent COVID-19. Each CDR3 is given with its conserved first and last residue. The D gene is left open where the match is weak. Rows may omit the clone size; those that give it use once, few, many or a size class.

clone_size	cdr3_length	d_call	v_call	j_call	cdr3_aa	cdr3_nt
-	13	-	TRBV12-5	TRBJ1-5	CASGLEAGQPQHF	TGTGCTAGTGGGCTGGAGGCGGGACAGCCCCAGCATTTT
-	13	-	TRBV15	TRBJ1-4	CATSAATNEKLFF	TGTGCCACCAGCGCAGCAACTAATGAAAAACTGTTTTTT
once	15	-	TRBV5-1	TRBJ1-4	CASSLVGAPNEKLFF	TGCGCCAGCAGTTTGGTGGGGGCTCCTAATGAAAAACTGTTTTTT
-	15	TRBD1	TRBV5-4	TRBJ2-2	CASERQGAGTGELFF	TGTGCCAGTGAGAGACAGGGGGCGGGCACCGGGGAGCTGTTTTTT
-	13	TRBD1	TRBV11-2	TRBJ2-7	CASSPDRGAEQYF	TGTGCCAGCAGCCCAGACAGGGGTGCCGAGCAGTACTTC
-	17	-	TRBV18	TRBJ2-6	CASSPTGSSSGANVLTF	TGTGCCAGCTCACCGACAGGTTCTAGCTCTGGGGCCAACGTCCTGACTTTC
-	12	-	TRBV11-1	TRBJ2-1	CASSDNYNEQFF	TGTGCCAGCAGCGACAACTACAATGAGCAGTTCTTC
-	13	-	TRBV5-1	TRBJ1-1	CASTSISKTEAFF	TGCGCCAGCACCTCTATCTCGAAAACTGAAGCTTTCTTT
few	16	-	TRBV27	TRBJ1-1	CASSLIGGRANTEAFF	TGTGCCAGCAGTTTAATCGGGGGTCGGGCGAACACTGAAGCTTTCTTT
-	12	-	TRBV11-1	TRBJ2-7	CASSPQGSEQYF	TGTGCCAGCAGCCCCCAGGGCTCCGAGCAGTACTTC
-	10	-	TRBV29-1	TRBJ2-5	CSVLAETQYF	TGCAGCGTTCTAGCGGAGACCCAGTACTTC
-	15	TRBD2	TRBV6-4	TRBJ2-3	CASSVSGAGTDTQYF	TGTGCCAGCAGCGTCAGCGGGGCCGGCACAGATACGCAGTATTTT
-	13	-	TRBV30	TRBJ1-3	CACPGIGGNTIYF	TGTGCCTGCCCAGGGATCGGGGGAAACACCATATATTTT
-	17	TRBD1	TRBV4-1	TRBJ1-1	CASSQDGRGRPDTEAFF	TGCGCCAGCAGCCAAGACGGCAGGGGGCGCCCGGACACTGAAGCTTTCTTT
-	14	-	TRBV2	TRBJ1-1	CASSEAWGGTEAFF	TGTGCCAGCAGTGAAGCGTGGGGGGGCACTGAAGCTTTCTTT
-	14	-	TRBV19	TRBJ1-2	CASSIGGDTYGYTF	TGTGCCAGTAGTATAGGCGGGGATACCTATGGCTACACCTTC
-	16	TRBD2	TRBV10-3	TRBJ2-1	CAISWQGTSGYNEQFF	TGTGCCATCAGCTGGCAAGGGACTAGCGGATACAATGAGCAGTTCTTC
-	17	TRBD1	TRBV19	TRBJ2-1	CASTFSRWAGGNNEQFF	TGTGCCAGTACCTTTTCCAGGTGGGCAGGGGGTAACAATGAGCAGTTCTTC
-	13	TRBD1	TRBV28	TRBJ1-6	CASSLQGDSPLHF	TGTGCCAGCAGTCTACAGGGGGATTCACCCCTCCACTTT